This TCR beta chain was observed in a study of siplizumab effects on memory and regulatory T cells. Generated by immunoSEQ multiplex PCR, the TCRdb table keeps only in-frame clones and is missing some. Seen here are about 82,000 clones, roughly 87% observed once, and the top ten hold over 1.5%. For this clone: As yet, its antigen is unknown.

The CDR3 is made up of 13 amino acids. Trimming stripped 6 bases from V and 3 bases from J, with 9 bases between. The V gene's germline CDR1 is MNHEY and CDR2 SVGAGI. Study conclusions and caveats: Unstimulated naive T cells seemed to show more diversity than memory cells did, and they also seemed to be among the major contributors to the alloresponse. Unstimulated subsets were the mapping target of only a minor fraction of alloreactive clones. Mappable alloreactive CD4+ clones averaged approximately 67% Treg-derived with siplizumab versus under 30% in controls.

What was sequenced was Tregs sorted from blood. The chain combines TRBV6-5 with TRBJ1-3, with no clear D. This clonotype originated in a human donor in good health. For the CDR3, the DNA is TGTGCCAGCAGAGATCCCAATGGAAACACCATATATTTT. Its protein product is CASRDPNGNTIYF.